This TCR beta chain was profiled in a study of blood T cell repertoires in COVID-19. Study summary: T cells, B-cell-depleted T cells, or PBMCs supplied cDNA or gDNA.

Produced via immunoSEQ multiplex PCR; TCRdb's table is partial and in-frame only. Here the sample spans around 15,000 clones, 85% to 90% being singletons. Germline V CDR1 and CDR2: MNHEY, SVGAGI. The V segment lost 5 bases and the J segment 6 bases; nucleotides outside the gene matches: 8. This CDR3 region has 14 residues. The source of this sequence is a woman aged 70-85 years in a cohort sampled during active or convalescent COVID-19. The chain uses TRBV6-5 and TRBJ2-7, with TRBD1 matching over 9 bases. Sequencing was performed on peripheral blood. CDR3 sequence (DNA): TGTGCCAGCAGTCGAAGGACAGGGGCGGGCGAGCAGTACTTC. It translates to CASSRRTGAGEQYF.